Presented here are 31 T cell receptor beta chains from one specimen sequenced in a study of T cells in tuberculosis. Cells were sorted from thawed PBMC rested overnight and stained with GMM-loaded CD1B tetramer, viability dye and anti-CD3. The lipid loaded on the CD1B tetramers was C32 glucose monomycolate from Rhodococcus equi. The table came from immunoSEQ multiplex PCR; TCRdb's copy has only in-frame clones and leaves some out. The table has roughly 92,000 clones, approximately 90% seen once. Sequenced sample: CD1b-GMM tetramer-negative cells sorted from PBMCs. The receptors were gathered from an adult woman with latent tuberculosis.

V is TRBV2 and J is TRBJ2-7, with D perhaps matching TRBD1 (6 bases). The germline V and J ends were trimmed by 3 bases and 3 bases, with 9 bases remaining between them. The V gene's germline CDR1 is SNHLY and CDR2 FYNNEI. The CDR3 runs 13 residues. The CDR3 DNA is TGTGCCAGCAGTGATCCAGGGGACTACGAGCAGTACGTC. Protein: CASSDPGDYEQYV.

V gene TRBV6-1 combines with J gene TRBJ1-1; 10 bases map to TRBD1. The V gene's germline CDR1 is MNHNS and CDR2 SASEGT. J lost 0 bases, V lost 7 bases, and 2 bases had no gene match. CDR3 size: 14 residues. Here the CDR3 DNA reads TGTGCCAGCACCGGGACAGGGGTGAACACTGAAGCTTTCTTT. It encodes CASTGTGVNTEAFF.

This clone was counted a few times. The V gene is TRBV5-8, the J gene TRBJ1-5; D is perhaps TRBD1 (5 bases). V lost 0 bases and J 5 bases, leaving 9 bases between the germline ends. Germline V gene sequence: CDR1 SGHTS, CDR2 YDEGEE. CDR3 length: 14 residues. CDR3 region: CASSLDQGYQPQHF. The CDR3 region has the DNA TGTGCCAGCAGCTTGGACCAGGGTTATCAGCCCCAGCATTTT.

This chain connects TRBV7-2 to TRBJ1-6; perhaps TRBD1 as D (5 bases). The germline CDR1 and CDR2 sequences are SGHTA and FQGNSA. This CDR3 contains 14 residues. V lost 3 bases, J lost 8 bases, and 11 bases lay in between. The CDR3 sequence: CASSLYQGDSPLHF. In nucleotides, the CDR3 is TGTGCCAGCAGCTTGTACCAGGGTGATTCACCCCTCCACTTT.

CDR3 protein: CASSLTGQTSSGELFF. The CDR3 bases are TGTGCCAGCAGCCTTACGGGCCAAACTAGTTCCGGGGAGCTGTTTTTT. This rearrangement joins TRBV11-2 to TRBJ2-2; D is perhaps TRBD2 (5 bases). The CDR3 consists of 16 residues. Germline values: CDR1 SGHAT, CDR2 FQNNGV. V was pared by 5 bases and J by 6 bases, with 19 bases between.

The chain uses TRBV2 and TRBJ1-3; the D gene is possibly TRBD1 (6 bases). CDR1 SNHLY and CDR2 FYNNEI come from the germline V gene. CDR3 length: 16 residues. V lost 4 bases, J lost 0 bases, and 13 bases lay in between. The CDR3 DNA follows: TGTGCCAGCAGTGGGGTAGGGGGGGTCTCTGGAAACACCATATATTTT. Amino acids: CASSGVGGVSGNTIYF.

The V call is TRBV5-1, the J call TRBJ1-4; D is perhaps TRBD1 (6 bases). CDR1 and CDR2 from the germline V gene are SGHRS and YFSETQ. Trimming removed 3 bases at V and 0 bases at J, with 33 bases between. This CDR3 has 23 amino acids. The CDR3, as DNA: TGCGCCAGCAGCTCCACTAACACTGAAGTAGCAAAAAACAGGGACGCAACTAATGAAAAACTGTTTTTT. This gives the protein CASSSTNTEVAKNRDATNEKLFF.

This chain links TRBV5-1 with TRBJ1-4; TRBD1 is a possible D gene (6 bases). V lost 5 bases to trimming and J lost 1 base, with 9 bases between them. CDR1 is SGHRS, CDR2 YFSETQ, per germline. The CDR3 contains 14 residues. Here the CDR3 DNA reads TGCGCCAGCAGTACGACAGGAACTAATGAAAAACTGTTTTTT. Amino acid sequence: CASSTTGTNEKLFF.

The chain is built from TRBV15 and TRBJ1-2; 7 bases align to TRBD1. Unmatched junction bases numbered 3, after V lost 3 bases and J lost 5 bases. The CDR3 contains 13 residues. Germline V lookup: CDR1 LNHNV, CDR2 YYDKDF (reference sequence). Here the CDR3 DNA reads TGTGCCACCAGCAGGGACAGGACTTATGGCTACACCTTC. Residues: CATSRDRTYGYTF.

This rearrangement joins TRBV2 to TRBJ2-1; D is undetermined. CDR1 and CDR2 from the germline V gene are SNHLY and FYNNEI. V dropped 3 bases and J dropped 5 bases, with 11 bases sitting between them. The CDR3 contains 14 residues. DNA of the CDR3: TGTGCCAGCAGTGAGTATCGCACAAACAATGAGCAGTTCTTC. Its translation: CASSEYRTNNEQFF.

A remark on this clone: At one end, the junction sequence differs from germline, possibly due to a read error. The CDR3 here is CASSLLASGAYTQYF. Written as DNA, the CDR3 is TGTGCTAGCAGCTTATTGGCTAGCGGGGCATATACGCAGTATTTT. The chain joins TRBV7-7 to TRBJ2-3; 9 positions match TRBD2. CDR3 length: 15 amino acids. The germline V gene encodes CDR1 SSHAT and CDR2 FNYEAQ (reference sequence). Variable domain in full (rest from reference TRBV7-7 and TRBJ2-3): GAGVSQSPRYKVTKRGQDVTLRCDPISSHATLYWYQQALGQGPEFLTYFNYEAQPDKSGLPSDRFSAERPEGSISTLTIQRTEQRDSAMYRCASSLLASGAYTQYFGPGTRLTVL.

This CDR3 reads CASSSLRGGANEQFF. CDR3 coding DNA: TGTGCCAGCAGCTCCCTCCGGGGGGGCGCCAATGAGCAGTTCTTC. The rearrangement joins TRBV7-6 to TRBJ2-1; TRBD2 aligns across 8 bases. The V and J ends lost 4 bases and 6 bases, in that order; junction bases with no gene match: 8. The CDR3 is made up of 15 amino acids. CDR1 is SGHVS, CDR2 FNYEAQ, per germline.

The chain is built from TRBV5-4 and TRBJ2-2; 9 positions agree with TRBD2. The CDR3 contains 16 residues. CDR1 is SGHNT, CDR2 YYREEE, per germline (reference sequence). J was trimmed by 1 base and V by 4 bases; bases with no gene match: 5. The CDR3 protein is CASSPRTSENTGELFF. CDR3 DNA: TGTGCCAGCAGCCCCCGGACTAGCGAGAACACCGGGGAGCTGTTTTTT.

This sequence joins TRBV5-3 and TRBJ1-2; weak D call: TRBD1 (6 bases). TRBV5-3 is flagged as an ORF with uncertain function. With 5 bases removed from V and 0 bases from J, the gap between germline ends came to 14 bases. The CDR3 contains 15 residues. CDR3 sequence reads: CARSYPGQTNYGYTF. The CDR3 coding sequence is TGTGCCAGAAGTTACCCAGGACAGACTAACTATGGCTACACCTTC.

The chain employs TRBV5-4 and TRBJ2-7, with 12 bases fitting TRBD2. The trim removed 3 bases at V and 2 bases at J, leaving 3 bases unmatched. Germline V CDR1 and CDR2: SGHNT, YYREEE (reference sequence). The CDR3 spans 15 residues. The CDR3 reads CASSSRLAGAYEQYF. The CDR3 DNA is TGTGCCAGCAGCTCGCGACTAGCGGGGGCCTACGAGCAGTACTTC.

The chain is built from TRBV10-2 and TRBJ1-6; 9 bases are a match to TRBD1. CDR1 and CDR2 (germline): WSHSY, SAAADI. The V gene end was trimmed by 6 bases and the J gene end by 7 bases; junction bases not matched to a gene: 13. The CDR3 totals 17 residues. This CDR3 is CASSLLKRQGENSPLHF. CDR3 DNA sequence: TGCGCCAGCAGCCTATTGAAAAGACAGGGGGAAAATTCACCCCTCCACTTT.

V is TRBV2 and J is TRBJ1-4, with D possibly being TRBD1 (6 bases). In germline, CDR1 is SNHLY, CDR2 FYNNEI. This CDR3 is 14 amino acids long. Trimming cost V 8 bases and J 7 bases, with 17 bases left between them. The CDR3 sequence is CASGRGAVGEKLFF. CDR3 in DNA: TGTGCCAGCGGGCGGGGGGCGGTAGGTGAAAAACTGTTTTTT.

V usage is TRBV6-1 and J usage is TRBJ2-5; 9 nucleotides match TRBD1. CDR3 length: 15 residues. The germline gives CDR1 MNHNS, CDR2 SASEGT. V lost 8 bases to trimming and J lost 2 bases; unmatched junction nucleotides: 9. DNA for the CDR3: TGTGCCAGCCGCGGGACAGGGCAGGGACAAGAGACCCAGTACTTC. This gives the protein CASRGTGQGQETQYF.

V gene TRBV11-2 combines with J gene TRBJ1-1, with TRBD1 as a possible D gene (5 bases). Germline loops: CDR1 SGHAT, CDR2 FQNNGV. The V gene lost 1 base and the J gene lost 13 bases, with 13 bases spanning the gap. The CDR3 totals 12 residues. CDR3 DNA sequence: TGTGCCAGCAGCTTAGTGCAGGGCCCGGTTTTCTTT. Translating it yields CASSLVQGPVFF.

This sequence joins TRBV29-1 and TRBJ1-3, with D possibly TRBD1 on 5 matching bases. This CDR3 comprises 12 residues. Trimming removed 7 bases from V and 0 bases from J, with 7 bases in between. Germline V gives CDR1 SQVTM, CDR2 ANQGSEA. This chain's CDR3 is CSGQFSGNTIYF. The CDR3 region has the DNA TGCAGCGGACAGTTCTCTGGAAACACCATATATTTT.

This clone was found a few times. This chain connects TRBV11-2 to TRBJ2-5; 8 bases match TRBD2. Trimming at V came to 4 bases and at J to 6 bases, leaving 13 bases not matched to a gene. Germline V gene data show CDR1 as SGHAT and CDR2 as FQNNGV. This CDR3 spans 16 amino acids. The CDR3 DNA follows: TGTGCCAGCAGCTGGGCGGCGGGGGGCCCAGGGAAGACCCAGTACTTC. Its protein product is CASSWAAGGPGKTQYF. Full variable domain (outside the CDR3, taken from reference TRBV11-2 and TRBJ2-5): EAGVAQSPRYKIIEKRQSVAFWCNPISGHATLYWYQQILGQGPKLLIQFQNNGVVDDSQLPKDRFSAERLKGVDSTLKIQPAKLEDSAVYLCASSWAAGGPGKTQYFGPGTRLLVL.

J is TRBJ2-7 and V is TRBV6-5, with TRBD2 as a possible D gene (6 bases). V gave up 4 bases and J gave up 6 bases, with 13 bases separating them. The CDR3 is 13 residues long. Germline CDR1 reads MNHEY; CDR2 reads SVGAGI. The CDR3 nucleotides read TGTGCCAGCAGTTCCCCGGTGGGAGGCGAGCAGTACTTC. Protein sequence: CASSSPVGGEQYF.

The V and J genes are TRBV27 and TRBJ2-1; D perhaps matches TRBD1 (6 bases). The CDR3 totals 16 residues. V lost 2 bases to trimming and J lost 9 bases, with 20 bases between them. Germline CDR1 MNHEY, CDR2 SMNVEV (reference sequence). CDR3 in DNA: TGTGCCAGCAGTTTAGAGTGGGCAGGGGATGGAAGTGAGCAGTTCTTC. It encodes CASSLEWAGDGSEQFF.

This clone has just a few counts. The chain couples TRBV9 to TRBJ1-6; D might be TRBD1 (5 bases). This CDR3 comprises 15 residues. Trimming removed 3 bases at V and 6 bases at J, with 13 bases between. Germline-derived CDR1 and CDR2 are SGDLS and YYNGEE. CDR3: CASSDRQPGNSPLHF. The CDR3 DNA follows: TGTGCCAGCAGCGACCGACAGCCTGGTAATTCACCCCTCCACTTT.

The J gene is TRBJ1-4, the V gene TRBV28; no reliable D call. V was clipped by 2 bases and J by 3 bases, with 7 bases between them. Per the germline V gene, CDR1 is MDHEN and CDR2 is SYDVKM. The CDR3 extends over 14 amino acids. Here the CDR3 reads CASSLGPSNEKLFF. The DNA of the CDR3 is TGTGCCAGCAGTTTAGGGCCGTCTAATGAAAAACTGTTTTTT.

The V gene is TRBV11-2, the J gene TRBJ2-5; 8 bases are shared with TRBD2. The closer fit of TRBJ2-7 to the DNA end suggests the J call may be wrong. CDR3 length: 16 residues. Germline CDR1 SGHAT, CDR2 FQNNGV. The CDR3 loop is CASSLAGGESVYEQYF. In DNA form, the CDR3 reads TGTGCCAGCAGCTTAGCCGGGGGGGAATCAGTCTACGAGCAGTACTTC.

This clone has only one observation. The rearrangement uses TRBV5-6 and TRBJ1-6, with 10 bases fitting TRBD1. Germline values: CDR1 SGHDT, CDR2 YYEEEE. After removal of 2 bases from V and 5 bases from J, the junction contained 1 base not matched to a gene. The CDR3 runs to 15 residues. The chain's CDR3 is CASSFGTGDNSPLHF. CDR3 DNA sequence: TGTGCCAGCAGCTTCGGGACAGGGGATAATTCACCCCTCCACTTT.

The V gene is TRBV19, the J gene TRBJ1-5, with 9 bases lining up with TRBD1. Germline V CDR1 and CDR2: LNHDA, SQIVND (reference sequence). This CDR3 is 14 amino acids long. J gave up 9 bases and V 2 bases, and 5 bases lay outside the gene matches. This chain's CDR3 is CASSITGGGGPQHF. The CDR3 region has the DNA TGTGCCAGTAGTATAACAGGGGGCGGTGGGCCCCAGCATTTT. Together with reference TRBV19 and TRBJ1-5, the CDR3 gives the full variable domain: DGGITQSPKYLFRKEGQNVTLSCEQNLNHDAMYWYRQDPGQGLRLIYYSQIVNDFQKGDIAEGYSVSREKKESFPLTVTSAQKNPTAFYLCASSITGGGGPQHFGDGTRLSIL.

This chain joins TRBV5-6 and TRBJ1-2; the D is unclear. The CDR3 totals 14 residues. V was clipped by 4 bases and J by 1 base, with 11 bases between them. The germline gives CDR1 SGHDT, CDR2 YYEEEE. Written as DNA, the CDR3 is TGTGCCAGCAGCGAAGCGGGGTATAACTATGGCTACACCTTC. This sequence encodes CASSEAGYNYGYTF.

The gene calls are TRBV5-5 and TRBJ2-5; 7 bases align to TRBD2. The CDR3 has 16 amino acids. The germline V gene has CDR1 SGHKS and CDR2 YYEKEE (reference sequence). Trimming at V came to 4 bases and at J to 1 base, leaving 10 bases not matched to a gene. The CDR3: CASSDRQAGSQETQYF. CDR3 nucleotide sequence: TGTGCCAGCAGCGACCGGCAAGCGGGGAGCCAAGAGACCCAGTACTTC. The full variable domain, with the rest looked up from reference TRBV5-5 and TRBJ2-5, is DAGVTQSPTHLIKTRGQQVTLRCSPISGHKSVSWYQQVLGQGPQFIFQYYEKEERGRGNFPDRFSARQFPNYSSELNVNALLLGDSALYLCASSDRQAGSQETQYFGPGTRLLVL.

About this clone: It is likely a read error, because the conserved phenylalanine at the end of the CDR3 is missing. The gene calls are TRBV6-4 and TRBJ2-6; TRBD1 might be the D (7 bases). Germline V lookup: CDR1 MRHNA, CDR2 SNTAGT. The CDR3 loop spans 14 amino acids. The V and J ends lost 6 bases and 3 bases respectively, with 9 bases between them. CDR3 in amino acids: CASSQGGGANVLTS. The CDR3 DNA is TGTGCCAGCAGCCAGGGGGGTGGGGCCAACGTCCTGACTTCC.